The 31 T cell receptor beta chains listed next were all sequenced from one sample in a study of tumor-infiltrating lymphocytes in oesophageal squamous cell carcinoma. TCRdb ran MiXCR on the PCR reads and lists one entry per CDR3 protein. This sample carries 10,000 to 15,000 distinct CDR3 sequences, around 57% of them seen once, and the ten largest clones take about 35%. Sequences were obtained from esophageal tumor tissue. The source is a female donor with esophageal squamous cell carcinoma.

V gene TRBV6-1 combines with J gene TRBJ2-3; a possible D gene is TRBD2 (6 bases). The V end was cut by 5 bases, the J end by 3 bases, with 21 bases between. The CDR3 has 17 residues. The germline V gene has CDR1 MNHNS and CDR2 SASEGT. CDR3 nucleotides: TGTGCCAGCAGTACCGGGTTACGGGACTCCCGAACAGATACGCAGTATTTT. Its translation: CASSTGLRDSRTDTQYF.

This chain connects TRBV11-3 to TRBJ2-5; possibly TRBD1 for D (5 bases). The DNA end lines up better with TRBJ2-1; the J call may be wrong. There are 13 residues in the CDR3. Germline V gives CDR1 SGHNT, CDR2 YENEEA. For the CDR3, the DNA is TGTGCCAGCAGCAAAACAGGACACAATGAGCAGTTCTTC. Protein: CASSKTGHNEQFF.

This clonotype has just one count. The rearrangement joins TRBV7-2 to TRBJ2-5, with 13 positions matching TRBD2. In germline, CDR1 is SGHTA, CDR2 FQGNSA. The CDR3 is made up of 16 amino acids. After removal of 1 base from V and 11 bases from J, the junction contained 10 bases not matched to a gene. The DNA of the CDR3 is TGTGCCAGCAGCTTAGAGGGGACTAGCGGGATGTATGAGCAGTACTTC. This encodes CASSLEGTSGMYEQYF. Filled out from reference TRBV7-2 and TRBJ2-5, the complete variable domain reads GAGVSQSPSNKVTEKGKDVELRCDPISGHTALYWYRQSLGQGLEFLIYFQGNSAPDKSGLPSDRFSAERTGGSVSTLTIQRTQQEDSAVYLCASSLEGTSGMYEQYFGPGTRLLVL.

This clonotype was counted between two and nine times. The chain recombines TRBV7-3 with TRBJ2-1, with 11 positions matching TRBD2. This CDR3 has 15 amino acids. CDR1 is SGHTA and CDR2 is FQGTGA in the germline V gene. The V gene end was trimmed by 4 bases and the J gene end by 4 bases; junction bases not matched to a gene: 3. This chain's CDR3 is CASSYGLAGYNEQFF. The CDR3 region has the DNA TGTGCCAGCAGCTACGGACTAGCGGGTTACAATGAGCAGTTCTTC.

Relative to its sample, this clonotype is medium-sized. The chain is built from TRBV10-3 and TRBJ2-1; TRBD1 might be the D (6 bases). Germline assignment: CDR1 ENHRY and CDR2 SYGVKD. With 6 bases removed from V and 6 bases from J, the gap between germline ends came to 18 bases. The CDR3 has 15 amino acids. CDR3 sequence: CAISSGWTAFNEQFF. In nucleotides, the CDR3 is TGTGCCATCAGCTCAGGCTGGACAGCCTTCAATGAGCAGTTCTTC.

The V call is TRBV7-2, the J call TRBJ1-2; TRBD1 matches at 10 bases. This CDR3 contains 14 residues. The J segment lost 4 bases and the V segment lost 5 bases, leaving 4 bases of the junction unmatched. Germline V gene lookup returns CDR1 SGHTA and CDR2 FQGNSA. This chain's CDR3 is CASSLGQGSYGYTF. For the CDR3, the DNA is TGTGCCAGCAGCCTGGGACAGGGGAGCTATGGCTACACCTTC.

The rearrangement links TRBV24-1 to TRBJ2-3, with TRBD2 identical over 8 bases. Germline assignment: CDR1 KGHDR and CDR2 SFDVKD. CDR3 length: 15 residues. Losses at the gene ends were 7 bases for V and 0 bases for J; bases not matched to a gene: 5. DNA for the CDR3: TGTGCCACCAGCGGAACTAGCGGTAGCACAGATACGCAGTATTTT. Translating gives CATSGTSGSTDTQYF.

The chain joins TRBV7-9 to TRBJ2-7; 7 bases agree with TRBD1. The DNA end is more similar to TRBJ1-2, so the J call may be wrong. The germline V gene has CDR1 SEHNR and CDR2 FQNEAQ (reference sequence). This CDR3 comprises 17 residues. Here the CDR3 reads CASSSRGTEEGHYGYTF. In DNA, the CDR3 is TGTGCCAGCAGCTCACGAGGGACAGAAGAGGGGCATTATGGCTACACCTTC.

This clonotype was observed a handful of times. The chain recombines TRBV7-2 with TRBJ2-3, with D uncertain. Germline-derived CDR1 and CDR2 are SGHTA and FQGNSA. The CDR3 totals 14 residues. V lost 3 bases, J lost 6 bases, and 13 bases lay in between. This CDR3 is CASSFRPNHDTQYF. Here the CDR3 DNA reads TGTGCCAGCAGCTTCCGTCCGAACCACGATACGCAGTATTTT.

The chain combines TRBV6-8 with TRBJ2-4; D not resolved. The J call is uncertain, as TRBJ2-7 better fits the DNA end. The CDR3 runs 12 residues. Germline V gives CDR1 MNHGY, CDR2 SAAAGT. The CDR3 spells CASTFGRYEQYF. As DNA, the CDR3 is TGTGCCAGCACCTTCGGTCGCTACGAGCAGTACTTC.

The chain links TRBV12-3 or TRBV12-4 to TRBJ2-5; D ambiguous. The J call is in doubt because the DNA end fits TRBJ1-1 better. This CDR3 has 14 amino acids. CDR3: CASSLAMSNTEAFF. Written as DNA, the CDR3 is TGTGCCAGCAGTTTAGCGATGAGCAACACTGAAGCTTTCTTT.

The V call is TRBV28, the J call TRBJ1-1; D possibly corresponds to TRBD1 (5 bases). This CDR3 is built from 16 residues. In germline, CDR1 is MDHEN, CDR2 SYDVKM. Trimming removed 5 bases from V and 3 bases from J, with 19 bases in between. CDR3 bases: TGTGCCAGCAGTGAGGCGGTGGCAGGGCGGGACACTGAAGCTTTCTTT. Residues: CASSEAVAGRDTEAFF.

The chain couples TRBV25-1 to TRBJ1-1; 7 nucleotides agree with TRBD1. Germline CDR1 reads MGHDK; CDR2 reads SYGVNS. Trimming took 3 bases from V and 4 from J; bases not matched to a gene: 14. CDR3 size: 17 residues. The CDR3: CASSDFEGAGVGTEAFF. CDR3 nucleotides: TGTGCCAGCAGTGATTTTGAGGGGGCGGGGGTGGGCACTGAAGCTTTCTTT.

This clonotype was seen ten or more times. This CDR3 reads CASSLTSGETDTQYF. The CDR3 bases are TGTGCCAGCAGCTTGACTAGCGGGGAGACAGATACGCAGTATTTT. V gene TRBV7-3 combines with J gene TRBJ2-3, with 11 bases matching TRBD2. From germline, CDR1 is SGHTA and CDR2 FQGTGA. J lost 3 bases, V lost 3 bases, and 2 bases had no gene match. This CDR3 region has 15 residues.

At least ten counts were recorded for this clonotype. The rearrangement links TRBV5-1 to TRBJ2-5, with no clear D. The CDR3 runs 13 residues. Per the germline V gene, CDR1 is SGHRS and CDR2 is YFSETQ. V dropped 0 bases and J dropped 3 bases, with 6 bases sitting between them. Written as DNA, the CDR3 is TGCGCCAGCAGCTTGGCGACCGAAGAGACCCAGTACTTC. Its translation is CASSLATEETQYF.

The chain is built from TRBV6-2 or TRBV6-3 and TRBJ2-3, with a weak D call TRBD1 (6 bases). The last part of the DNA fits TRBJ2-5 better; the J call may be wrong. Looked up from germline, CDR1 is MNHEY and CDR2 is SVGEGT. The CDR3 totals 14 residues. The CDR3 region has the DNA TGTGCCATCACCACAGGGCCCGGTTGGGAGACCCAGTACTTC. This sequence encodes CAITTGPGWETQYF.

This clonotype was observed many times. A much more abundant neighbour one base away suggests this may be a read error. The chain links TRBV6-1 to TRBJ2-1, with D hard to call. This CDR3 comprises 11 residues. V lost 6 bases and J 10 bases, leaving 10 bases between the germline ends. Germline-derived CDR1 and CDR2 are MNHNS and SASEGT. The CDR3 DNA is TGTGCCAGCAGGGCATCCTACGAGCAGTTCTTC. It translates to CASRASYEQFF.

Ten or more counts support this clonotype. The rearrangement links TRBV6-1 to TRBJ2-5; D gene unclear. The J call may be wrong; the DNA end is better matched by TRBJ2-7. The CDR3 extends over 14 amino acids. The V gene's germline CDR1 is MNHNS and CDR2 SASEGT. The CDR3: CASSEALGPHEQYF. The CDR3 nucleotides read TGTGCCAGCAGTGAAGCGCTAGGACCCCACGAGCAGTACTTC.

This clonotype was counted at least ten times. The chain joins TRBV11-2 to TRBJ1-2; TRBD1 is a possible D gene (5 bases). Per germline, CDR1 SGHAT and CDR2 FQNNGV. Trimming removed 3 bases at V and 4 bases at J, with 15 bases between. The CDR3 spans 15 residues. CDR3 region: CASSLDPSTAYGYTF. CDR3 bases: TGTGCCAGCAGCTTGGATCCTTCGACAGCCTATGGCTACACCTTC.

Note on this clonotype: The missing conserved phenylalanine or tryptophan at the end of this CDR3 makes a read error likely. No DNA is shown, since the ends of the CDR3 on it are uncertain; the CDR3 is the one TCRdb lists. The chain couples TRBV6-6 to TRBJ1-1; TRBD1 reflects the table's D call only, with no check against the DNA. The CDR3 is 17 amino acids in total, end residues counted. CDR1 MNHNY and CDR2 SVGAGI come from the germline V gene (reference sequence). The CDR3 reads CASSDWTGLISPSILVI.

The V and J genes are TRBV7-4 and TRBJ2-1, with 10 bases identical to TRBD2. V dropped 5 bases and J dropped 4; count of bases not matched to a gene: 2. Per germline, CDR1 SGHVT and CDR2 SQSDAQ. The CDR3 covers 14 residues. The CDR3, as DNA: TGTGCCAGCAGCCGGACTAGCGGTTACAATGAGCAGTTCTTC. It yields the protein CASSRTSGYNEQFF.

The chain carries TRBV7-6 and TRBJ2-5, with D perhaps given as TRBD1 or TRBD2 (5 bases each). The last part of the DNA fits TRBJ2-3 better; the J call may be wrong. CDR3 length equals 15 residues. Germline CDR1 SGHVS, CDR2 FNYEAQ. The CDR3: CASSRSGSGLDTQYF. DNA for the CDR3: TGTGCCAGCAGCCGCTCCGGGTCGGGGCTCGATACGCAGTATTTT.

This clonotype has a count of ten or more. The chain combines TRBV6-1 with TRBJ1-3, with TRBD1 matching over 7 bases. This CDR3 region has 13 residues. Germline lookup yields CDR1 MNHNS and CDR2 SASEGT. Trimming at V came to 6 bases and at J to 4 bases, leaving 3 bases not matched to a gene. In nucleotides, the CDR3 is TGTGCCAGCAGGACAGGGAACGGAAACACCATATATTTT. Its translation: CASRTGNGNTIYF.

A word on this clonotype: A read error is likely, as this CDR3 ends without the conserved phenylalanine or tryptophan. Because the CDR3's place on the DNA is in doubt, the DNA is left out and the CDR3 is given as listed by TCRdb. The chain joins TRBV7-4 to TRBJ2-5. The CDR3 comprises 15 residues, both ends counted. Per the germline V gene, CDR1 is SGHVT and CDR2 is SQSDAQ. The CDR3 sequence is CASEARSSYEQYFGS.

CDR3 sequence reads: CASSFGLGEQYF. CDR3 DNA sequence: TGTGCCAGCAGCTTCGGGCTCGGCGAGCAGTACTTC. V gene TRBV7-2 combines with J gene TRBJ2-1; D is ambiguous. The tail of the sequence fits TRBJ2-7 better, so the J call may be wrong. The CDR3 has 12 amino acids. From germline, CDR1 is SGHTA and CDR2 FQGNSA.

This clonotype was picked up many times. The gene calls are TRBV19 and TRBJ2-1, with 7 bases identical to TRBD2. This CDR3 is built from 12 residues. In germline, CDR1 is LNHDA, CDR2 SQIVND (reference sequence). Losses at the gene ends were 7 bases for V and 10 bases for J; bases not matched to a gene: 7. Here the CDR3 reads CASTHGGGEQFF. In DNA form, the CDR3 reads TGTGCCAGTACCCACGGCGGGGGAGAGCAGTTCTTC.

This clonotype was observed a handful of times. The chain is built from TRBV7-8 and TRBJ2-5, with 9 bases matching TRBD1. The CDR3 covers 12 residues. After removal of 1 base from V and 11 bases from J, the junction contained 2 bases not matched to a gene. CDR1 SGHVS and CDR2 FQNEAQ come from the germline V gene. CDR3 bases: TGTGCCAGCAGCTTAGGGACAGGGGAGCAGTACTTC. Its translation is CASSLGTGEQYF.

The chain uses TRBV7-4 and TRBJ2-3; 8 bases are a match to TRBD1. The J call is in doubt because the DNA end fits TRBJ2-1 better. The CDR3 runs 14 residues. Germline lookup yields CDR1 SGHVT and CDR2 SQSDAQ. The CDR3 spells CASSTTGGGYEQFF. CDR3 DNA: TGTGCCAGCAGCACCACAGGGGGAGGCTACGAGCAGTTCTTC.

The genes are TRBV7-8 and TRBJ1-1; TRBD1 is a possible D gene (5 bases). The CDR3 has 15 amino acids. The V gene lost 3 bases and the J gene lost 6 bases, with 17 bases spanning the gap. The germline gives CDR1 SGHVS, CDR2 FQNEAQ. CDR3 residues: CASSLMQGVGPEAFF. For the CDR3, the DNA is TGTGCCAGCAGCTTGATGCAGGGCGTTGGGCCTGAAGCTTTCTTT.

This clonotype was recorded a few times. This chain connects TRBV7-6 to TRBJ1-1; D uncertain. V was pared by 1 base and J by 4 bases, with 7 bases between. The CDR3 runs 13 residues. Germline V gene data show CDR1 as SGHVS and CDR2 as FNYEAQ. This CDR3 reads CASSLVKATEAFF. DNA of the CDR3: TGTGCCAGCAGCTTAGTAAAGGCCACTGAAGCTTTCTTT.

This chain uses TRBV7-2 with TRBJ2-3, with D unresolved. V shed 1 base and J shed 1 base, with 6 bases lying between them. The CDR3 has 14 residues. CDR1 is SGHTA, CDR2 FQGNSA, per germline. The CDR3 region is CASSLGIGTDTQYF. The CDR3 DNA is TGTGCCAGCAGCTTAGGCATAGGCACAGATACGCAGTATTTT.